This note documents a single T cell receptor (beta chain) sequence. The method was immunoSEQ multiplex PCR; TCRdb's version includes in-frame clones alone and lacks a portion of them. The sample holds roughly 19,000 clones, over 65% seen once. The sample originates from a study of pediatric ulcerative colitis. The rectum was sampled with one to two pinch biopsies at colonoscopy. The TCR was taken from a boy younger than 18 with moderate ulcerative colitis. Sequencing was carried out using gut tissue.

The CDR3 DNA is TGTGCCAGCAGGCCCGCCGGGACGGCGCGCCCCACGAACACTGAAGCTTTCTTT. Protein sequence: CASRPAGTARPTNTEAFF. This chain connects TRBV5-4 to TRBJ1-1, with D perhaps matching TRBD1 (5 bases). This CDR3 has 18 amino acids. V lost 5 bases to trimming and J lost 1 base, with 24 bases between them. From germline, CDR1 is SGHNT and CDR2 YYREEE (reference sequence).